These 27 T cell receptor beta chains were all obtained from the same sample, sequenced in a study of blood T cell repertoires in COVID-19. Data came from immunoSEQ multiplex PCR; TCRdb stores just in-frame clones and leaves some out. The sample contains roughly 150,000 clones, about 86% of which appear only once. Sequenced: PBMCs or T cells enriched from blood (not recorded which). The receptors derive from a man between 50 and 59 years old who had recovered from COVID-19.

This clone was seen just once. This chain connects TRBV2 to TRBJ1-5; D possibly corresponds to TRBD1 (5 bases). The CDR3 loop spans 14 amino acids. CDR1 and CDR2 from the germline V gene are SNHLY and FYNNEI. Trimming shortened V by 5 bases and J by 4 bases, and 12 bases separated the two germline ends. In DNA form, the CDR3 reads TGTGCCAGCAGTCCTCAGGGAGGAAATCAGCCCCAGCATTTT. Translation gives CASSPQGGNQPQHF. The variable domain in full, with the rest retrieved from reference TRBV2 and TRBJ1-5, is EPEVTQTPSHQVTQMGQEVILRCVPISNHLYFYWYRQILGQKVEFLVSFYNNEISEKSEIFDDQFSVERPDGSNFTLKIRSTKLEDSAMYFCASSPQGGNQPQHFGDGTRLSIL.

V usage is TRBV3-1 (or the pseudogene TRBV3-2) and J usage is TRBJ1-2, with D maybe TRBD1 (5 bases). V lost 1 base, J lost 6 bases, and 12 bases lay in between. The length of the CDR3 is 14 residues. Germline V lookup: CDR1 LGHDT, CDR2 YNNKEL (reference sequence). The DNA for the CDR3 is TGTGCCAGCAGCCAAGTCTGGGGCGCAGATGGCTACACCTTC. Translating it yields CASSQVWGADGYTF.

V usage is TRBV5-1 and J usage is TRBJ2-2, with D hard to call. CDR3 length: 14 amino acids. In germline, CDR1 is SGHRS, CDR2 YFSETQ. The V and J ends lost 0 bases and 2 bases respectively, with 5 bases between them. The CDR3 DNA follows: TGCGCCAGCAGCTTGGAGAGAAACACCGGGGAGCTGTTTTTT. Amino acids: CASSLERNTGELFF.

The chain couples TRBV6-6 to TRBJ2-7, with 11 positions matching TRBD1. V trimming: 5 bases; J trimming: 3 bases; junction bases outside the gene matches: 6. Germline V gene lookup returns CDR1 MNHNY and CDR2 SVGAGI (reference sequence). This CDR3 has 15 amino acids. CDR3: CASSIGDRGFYEQYF. The CDR3, as DNA: TGTGCCAGCAGTATAGGGGACAGGGGGTTCTACGAGCAGTACTTC.

J is TRBJ1-2 and V is TRBV4-3, with D perhaps matching TRBD1 (5 bases). The ends were cut back, 2 bases at V and 4 bases at J, with 11 bases in the middle. Germline assignment: CDR1 LGHNA and CDR2 YSLEER. CDR3 length: 14 amino acids. The CDR3, as DNA: TGCGCCAGCAGCCAAAAGATGACAGCCTATGGCTACACCTTC. Protein sequence: CASSQKMTAYGYTF.

The J gene is TRBJ1-2, the V gene TRBV7-2; no clear D gene. CDR1 and CDR2 from the germline V gene are SGHTA and FQGNSA. V was shortened by 0 bases and J by 7 bases, with 9 bases between the two germline ends. The CDR3 extends over 13 amino acids. CDR3 in amino acids: CASSLAESRGYTF. The DNA for the CDR3 is TGTGCCAGCAGCTTAGCGGAGAGTCGTGGCTACACCTTC.

The V gene is TRBV27, the J gene TRBJ2-7; 7 positions match TRBD1. The germline V gene encodes CDR1 MNHEY and CDR2 SMNVEV (reference sequence). This CDR3 region has 12 residues. Trimming cost V 5 bases and J 5 bases; bases outside gene matches: 3. The CDR3: CASSTGVHEQYF. In nucleotides, the CDR3 is TGTGCCAGCAGTACAGGGGTCCACGAGCAGTACTTC.

The V call is TRBV3-1 (or the pseudogene TRBV3-2), the J call TRBJ2-5; 8 bases match TRBD2. Per germline, CDR1 LGHDT and CDR2 YNNKEL (reference sequence). The CDR3 sequence is 15 residues long. V was clipped by 1 base and J by 5 bases; unmatched bases: 6. The CDR3 loop reads CASSQGGGGFETQYF. The CDR3 bases are TGTGCCAGCAGCCAAGGTGGCGGGGGGTTCGAGACCCAGTACTTC.

This clone was detected once. The chain has TRBV13 and TRBJ2-7; 7 bases fit TRBD1. From germline, CDR1 is PRHDT and CDR2 FYEKMQ (reference sequence). V lost 7 bases to trimming and J lost 1 base; unmatched junction nucleotides: 7. CDR3 length: 14 amino acids. The CDR3, as DNA: TGTGCCAGCAAGCGACAGGGACGTTCCTACGAGCAGTACTTC. This encodes CASKRQGRSYEQYF.

In this sample, this clone turned up a few times. V gene TRBV21-1 combines with J gene TRBJ1-6; the D segment call TRBD1 is taken from the table without a DNA check. TRBV21-1 corresponds to a pseudogene. The CDR3 covers 15 residues. This CDR3 is CASSKDGTGVSPLHF. DNA for the CDR3: TGTGCCAGCAGCAAAGATGGGACAGGGGTGTCACCCCTCCACTTT.

This clone was observed at least ten times. This chain connects TRBV6-5 to TRBJ1-5; D is unresolved. Trimming took off 3 bases at V and 7 bases at J, with 4 bases between the two ends. Germline assignment: CDR1 MNHEY and CDR2 SVGAGI. The CDR3 has 11 residues. Here the CDR3 reads CASSYEQPQHF. The CDR3 nucleotides read TGTGCCAGCAGTTATGAGCAGCCCCAGCATTTT.

This clone has a count of ten or more. J is TRBJ1-5 and V is TRBV30; D not resolved. Germline CDR1 is GTSNPN and CDR2 is SVGIG (reference sequence). This CDR3 contains 14 residues. Trimming cost V 0 bases and J 7 bases, with 13 bases left between them. CDR3 sequence (DNA): TGTGCCTGGAGTGTACCCGCGCGGGGACAGCCCCAGCATTTT. Translated: CAWSVPARGQPQHF.

The chain recombines TRBV9 with TRBJ1-1; no firm D call. V lost 0 bases, J lost 6 bases, and 15 bases lay in between. The germline V gene has CDR1 SGDLS and CDR2 YYNGEE. This CDR3 has 15 amino acids. The CDR3 sequence: CASSVVENIKAEAFF. CDR3 coding DNA: TGTGCCAGCAGCGTAGTTGAAAACATTAAAGCTGAAGCTTTCTTT. Combining the CDR3 with reference TRBV9 and TRBJ1-1 gives the whole variable domain DSGVTQTPKHLITATGQRVTLRCSPRSGDLSVYWYQQSLDQGLQFLIQYYNGEERAKGNILERFSAQQFPDLHSELNLSSLELGDSALYFCASSVVENIKAEAFFGQGTRLTVV.

The chain recombines TRBV14 with TRBJ2-2; the D gene is possibly TRBD2 (6 bases). Germline V gene sequence: CDR1 SGHDN, CDR2 FVKESK. Trimming took 5 bases from V and 2 from J, leaving 12 bases between them. This CDR3 has 15 residues. CDR3 nucleotides: TGTGCCAGCAGCGAGTGGAGGGCAAACACCGGGGAGCTGTTTTTT. This sequence encodes CASSEWRANTGELFF. The full variable domain, its missing parts supplied by reference TRBV14 and TRBJ2-2, is EAGVTQFPSHSVIEKGQTVTLRCDPISGHDNLYWYRRVMGKEIKFLLHFVKESKQDESGMPNNRFLAERTGGTYSTLKVQPAELEDSGVYFCASSEWRANTGELFFGEGSRLTVL.

Only a few counts were recorded for this clone. This sequence joins TRBV7-9 and TRBJ2-5, with 12 bases lining up with TRBD2. The germline V gene has CDR1 SEHNR and CDR2 FQNEAQ (reference sequence). Losses at the gene ends were 4 bases for V and 0 bases for J; bases not matched to a gene: 3. This CDR3 is built from 16 residues. CDR3 coding DNA: TGTGCCAGCAGCTCCACTAGCGGGGGGTACCAAGAGACCCAGTACTTC. Encoded protein: CASSSTSGGYQETQYF. The full variable domain, rest sourced from reference TRBV7-9 and TRBJ2-5, is DTGVSQNPRHKITKRGQNVTFRCDPISEHNRLYWYRQTLGQGPEFLTYFQNEAQLEKSRLLSDRFSAERPKGSFSTLEIQRTEQGDSAMYLCASSSTSGGYQETQYFGPGTRLLVL.

The count of this clone is one. CDR3 DNA: TGTGCCAGCAGTTTAGGAGGGCGCAGCAGGGAGACCCAGTACTTC. It specifies CASSLGGRSRETQYF. The V and J genes are TRBV28 and TRBJ2-5; possible D gene TRBD2, 6 bases. The V gene's germline CDR1 is MDHEN and CDR2 SYDVKM. The V and J ends lost 2 bases and 5 bases respectively, with 15 bases between them. The CDR3 totals 15 residues.

This chain connects TRBV5-1 to TRBJ2-1; possibly TRBD1 for D (5 bases). V dropped 3 bases and J dropped 4 bases, with 14 bases sitting between them. Germline CDR1 is SGHRS and CDR2 is YFSETQ. The CDR3 runs to 15 residues. Here the CDR3 reads CASSSDSLGYNEQFF. The DNA for the CDR3 is TGCGCCAGCAGCTCCGACAGCCTCGGGTACAATGAGCAGTTCTTC.

The CDR3: CASSNKDSWPGADTQYF. Here the CDR3 DNA reads TGTGCCAGCAGTAATAAAGACTCCTGGCCCGGAGCAGATACGCAGTATTTT. V gene TRBV21-1 combines with J gene TRBJ2-3; the table's D call of TRBD2 was not tested on the DNA. TRBV21-1 is deemed a pseudogene. CDR3 length: 17 residues.

The chain carries TRBV6-5 and TRBJ1-1; D unresolved. Germline V gene sequence: CDR1 MNHEY, CDR2 SVGAGI. This CDR3 is built from 14 residues. V was pared by 5 bases and J by 5 bases, with 15 bases between. CDR3 bases: TGTGCCAGCAGTAGAGACTCAGCGGGGACTGAAGCTTTCTTT. It codes for CASSRDSAGTEAFF.

The genes are TRBV5-6 and TRBJ2-5; 7 bases map to TRBD1. In germline, CDR1 is SGHDT, CDR2 YYEEEE. With 3 bases clipped from V and 5 bases from J, the junction kept 7 bases outside the gene matches. CDR3 length equals 14 residues. For the CDR3, the DNA is TGTGCCAGCAGCTCAACAGGGGTTTGGGAGACCCAGTACTTC. Encoded protein: CASSSTGVWETQYF.

This clone has just one count. CDR3 coding DNA: TGTGCCAGCAGCTTTGACAGGGGGCGTGAAAAACTGTTTTTT. This translates into CASSFDRGREKLFF. This chain joins TRBV7-9 and TRBJ1-4; the match to TRBD1 covers 10 bases. J was trimmed by 7 bases and V by 3 bases; bases with no gene match: 2. CDR3 length: 14 amino acids. Germline lookup yields CDR1 SEHNR and CDR2 FQNEAQ (reference sequence).

The chain employs TRBV27 and TRBJ2-7, with D perhaps TRBD1 (5 bases). The ends were cut back, 5 bases at V and 3 bases at J, with 11 bases in the middle. The CDR3 is 13 amino acids. In germline, CDR1 is MNHEY, CDR2 SMNVEV (reference sequence). CDR3 bases: TGTGCCAGCAGTAGGGCAGGGATCTACGAGCAGTACTTC. Its translation is CASSRAGIYEQYF.

The gene calls are TRBV30 and TRBJ2-7; 11 bases agree with TRBD2. The CDR3 covers 14 residues. Germline V gene lookup returns CDR1 GTSNPN and CDR2 SVGIG (reference sequence). The V gene end was trimmed by 0 bases and the J gene end by 7 bases; junction bases not matched to a gene: 5. CDR3 residues: CAWSVIAGGREQYF. The CDR3 nucleotides are TGTGCCTGGAGTGTGATAGCGGGGGGGCGGGAGCAGTACTTC.

This clone came up once. The J gene is TRBJ1-5, the V gene TRBV4-2; 7 bases agree with TRBD1. V shed 1 base and J 1 base; nucleotides not matched to a gene: 4. This CDR3 contains 16 residues. Germline V gives CDR1 LGHNA, CDR2 YNFKEQ. The CDR3 DNA sequence: TGTGCCAGCAGCCAAGGACAGGGTGGCAGCAATCAGCCCCAGCATTTT. As protein: CASSQGQGGSNQPQHF.

V usage is TRBV13 and J usage is TRBJ2-2; D call uncertain. Germline CDR1 reads PRHDT; CDR2 reads FYEKMQ (reference sequence). V was pared by 7 bases and J by 5 bases, with 14 bases between. CDR3 length: 14 amino acids. CDR3 coding DNA: TGTGCCAGCACCCGGTTATTTGGTACCGGGGAGCTGTTTTTT. This encodes CASTRLFGTGELFF.

V is TRBV24-1 and J is TRBJ2-7; TRBD1 agrees at 9 bases. V trimming: 9 bases; J trimming: 0 bases; junction bases outside the gene matches: 2. CDR3 length: 13 amino acids. Germline-derived CDR1 and CDR2 are KGHDR and SFDVKD. Written as DNA, the CDR3 is TGTGCCACCCGGGACAGGGCCTCCTACGAGCAGTACTTC. Amino acid sequence: CATRDRASYEQYF.

V gene TRBV19 combines with J gene TRBJ1-3; possible D gene TRBD1, 6 bases. The CDR3 consists of 13 residues. V was shortened by 6 bases and J by 4 bases, with 10 bases between the two germline ends. The V gene's germline CDR1 is LNHDA and CDR2 SQIVND (reference sequence). CDR3 nucleotides: TGTGCCAGTAGCACTACAGGGGGAAACACCATATATTTT. It is translated as CASSTTGGNTIYF.